A single sample is the source of the 3 T cell receptor beta chains below, sequenced in a study of T cell responses to AZD1222 COVID-19 vaccine. Assay used: immunoSEQ multiplex PCR; TCRdb lists only in-frame clones, some missing. The profile shows 150,000 to 170,000 clones, 80% to 90% of them singletons. The sample consisted of peripheral blood, taken on day 0 of MenACWY control vaccination. These receptors were obtained from an adult in good health.

V is TRBV5-6 and J is TRBJ2-3, with TRBD2 identical over 8 bases. V lost 3 bases to trimming and J lost 5 bases; unmatched junction nucleotides: 8. The CDR3 sequence is 15 residues long. From germline, CDR1 is SGHDT and CDR2 YYEEEE. CDR3 region: CASSSRTGGKDTQYF. The CDR3 DNA is TGTGCCAGCAGCTCCCGGACGGGGGGGAAAGATACGCAGTATTTT.

The V and J genes are TRBV27 and TRBJ1-6; perhaps TRBD1 as D (5 bases). V gave up 2 bases and J gave up 7 bases, with 9 bases separating them. The CDR3 consists of 14 residues. CDR1 MNHEY and CDR2 SMNVEV come from the germline V gene (reference sequence). In DNA form, the CDR3 reads TGTGCCAGCAGTTTAGGGGGAAGGAATTCACCCCTCCACTTT. Its translation is CASSLGGRNSPLHF.

The V call is TRBV2, the J call TRBJ1-6; no clear D. Germline V lookup: CDR1 SNHLY, CDR2 FYNNEI. Trimming pared 5 bases from V and 5 bases from J, leaving 13 bases between. CDR3 length: 15 amino acids. The CDR3 sequence: CASSRVKGDNSPLHF. The CDR3 nucleotides are TGTGCCAGCAGTAGGGTAAAGGGCGATAATTCACCCCTCCACTTT.